The TCR beta chain described here comes from a study of blood T cells in healthy people across ages. CDR3 size: 15 residues. V shed 2 bases, J shed 7 bases, and the junction held 9 bases outside the gene matches. Germline lookup yields CDR1 MDHEN and CDR2 SYDVKM. This clonotype was seen many times. With a J-beta primer mix and a sample-barcoded 5' primer, a second PCR ran about 6 to 11 cycles. TCRdb processed the 5' RACE reads anew with MiXCR; each CDR3 protein has one entry. The sample has over 550,000 distinct CDR3 sequences; approximately 30% are singletons. The TCR sequence derives from a woman of 80 years or more in good health. The chain is built from TRBV28 and TRBJ2-7, with 9 bases lining up with TRBD1. The source material was blood. CDR3 nucleotide sequence: TGTGCCAGCAGTTTACTTCGGACAGGGGCTCGGGAGCAGTACTTC. Its translation is CASSLLRTGAREQYF.